Listed here are 9 T cell receptor beta chains from one sample, sequenced in a study of cytomegalovirus exposure and HLA in healthy donors. PCR used 60 Vbeta primers and 13 Jbeta primers. Profiled with immunoSEQ multiplex PCR; TCRdb holds only in-frame clones, not every one. The table has some 150,000 clones, 65% to 85% seen once. Sequencing was done on a sample of PBMCs. The receptors derive from a man aged 18 to 30 in good health and CMV-seronegative.

The V and J genes are TRBV21-1 and TRBJ1-5; the D call TRBD1 from the table was never checked on the DNA. TRBV21-1 is a pseudogene locus. This CDR3 contains 14 residues. In DNA form, the CDR3 reads TGTGCCAGCAGCAAAGCGACAGACAATCAGCCCCAGCATTTT. Translating gives CASSKATDNQPQHF.

The rearrangement links TRBV7-9 to TRBJ1-1; D may be TRBD1 (6 bases). The CDR3 covers 15 residues. V shed 5 bases and J shed 1 base, with 14 bases lying between them. CDR1 SEHNR and CDR2 FQNEAQ come from the germline V gene (reference sequence). Written as DNA, the CDR3 is TGTGCCAGCAGCATACCTTCGGACAGGAACACTGAAGCTTTCTTT. Encoded protein: CASSIPSDRNTEAFF.

The chain has TRBV19 and TRBJ1-5, with D possibly being TRBD1 (5 bases). Germline V CDR1 and CDR2: LNHDA, SQIVND (reference sequence). The CDR3 runs 13 residues. V was shortened by 7 bases and J by 5 bases, with 12 bases between the two germline ends. The DNA for the CDR3 is TGTGCCAGTACACCCAGGGTTGATCAGCCCCAGCATTTT. Translated, it gives CASTPRVDQPQHF.

V and J are TRBV4-2 and TRBJ1-2; D is ambiguous. Trimming left V 4 bases short and J 4 bases short, with 7 bases between. The germline V gene has CDR1 LGHNA and CDR2 YNFKEQ. CDR3 size: 12 residues. As DNA, the CDR3 is TGTGCCAGCAGCCCCTATGGCTATGGCTACACCTTC. It translates to CASSPYGYGYTF.

V usage is TRBV11-2 and J usage is TRBJ2-7, with TRBD1 matching over 9 bases. This CDR3 contains 14 residues. The V gene end was trimmed by 3 bases and the J gene end by 4 bases; junction bases not matched to a gene: 4. CDR1 and CDR2 (germline): SGHAT, FQNNGV. Here the CDR3 reads CASSLGDRAYEQYF. The CDR3 coding sequence is TGTGCCAGCAGCTTGGGGGACAGGGCTTACGAGCAGTACTTC. Combining the CDR3 with reference TRBV11-2 and TRBJ2-7 gives the whole variable domain EAGVAQSPRYKIIEKRQSVAFWCNPISGHATLYWYQQILGQGPKLLIQFQNNGVVDDSQLPKDRFSAERLKGVDSTLKIQPAKLEDSAVYLCASSLGDRAYEQYFGPGTRLTVT.

This chain connects TRBV30 to TRBJ2-5; TRBD1 might be the D (6 bases). Deletions cut 0 bases from V and 5 bases from J, with 13 bases between. Germline V gene data show CDR1 as GTSNPN and CDR2 as SVGIG (reference sequence). The length of the CDR3 is 14 residues. CDR3 loop: CAWSVMGAWETQYF. The CDR3 DNA follows: TGTGCCTGGAGTGTTATGGGGGCATGGGAGACCCAGTACTTC.

The CDR3 nucleotides are TGCGCCAGCAGCTTGGGCACAGGGGGTCGGTACGAGCAGTACTTC. Protein: CASSLGTGGRYEQYF. The chain couples TRBV5-1 to TRBJ2-7, with 8 nucleotides matching TRBD1. The CDR3 is 15 residues long. V lost 0 bases to trimming and J lost 4 bases; unmatched junction nucleotides: 6. The germline gives CDR1 SGHRS, CDR2 YFSETQ.

The CDR3 nucleotides are TGTGCCAGCAGTAATACAGGGGTTGCCACTGAAGCTTTCTTT. Encoded protein: CASSNTGVATEAFF. This sequence joins TRBV28 and TRBJ1-1, with TRBD1 identical over 7 bases. CDR1 is MDHEN and CDR2 is SYDVKM in the germline V gene. J lost 4 bases, V lost 5 bases, and 7 bases had no gene match. The CDR3 loop spans 14 amino acids.

This clone came up a few times. The chain uses TRBV7-3 and TRBJ2-2; possible D gene TRBD1, 6 bases. The ends were cut back, 3 bases at V and 1 base at J, with 9 bases in the middle. Germline V gene sequence: CDR1 SGHTA, CDR2 FQGTGA. This CDR3 region has 15 residues. This chain's CDR3 is CASSFEGVNTGELFF. The CDR3 DNA sequence: TGTGCCAGCAGCTTTGAGGGGGTGAACACCGGGGAGCTGTTTTTT.